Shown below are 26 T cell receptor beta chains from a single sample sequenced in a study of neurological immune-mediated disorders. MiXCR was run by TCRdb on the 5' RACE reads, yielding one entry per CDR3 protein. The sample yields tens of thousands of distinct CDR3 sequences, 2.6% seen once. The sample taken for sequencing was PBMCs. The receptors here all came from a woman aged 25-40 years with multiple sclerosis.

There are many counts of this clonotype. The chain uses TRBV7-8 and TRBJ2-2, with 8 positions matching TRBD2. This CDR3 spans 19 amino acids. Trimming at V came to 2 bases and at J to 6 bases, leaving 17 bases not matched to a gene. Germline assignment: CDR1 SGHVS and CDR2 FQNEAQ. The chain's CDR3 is CASSLTVSGTDINPGELFF. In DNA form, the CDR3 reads TGTGCCAGCAGCTTAACTGTTAGCGGGACCGATATTAATCCCGGGGAGCTGTTTTTT. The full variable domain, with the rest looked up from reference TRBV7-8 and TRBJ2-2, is GAGVSQSPRYKVAKRGQDVALRCDPISGHVSLFWYQQALGQGPEFLTYFQNEAQLDKSGLPSDRFFAERPEGSVSTLKIQRTQQEDSAVYLCASSLTVSGTDINPGELFFGEGSRLTVL.

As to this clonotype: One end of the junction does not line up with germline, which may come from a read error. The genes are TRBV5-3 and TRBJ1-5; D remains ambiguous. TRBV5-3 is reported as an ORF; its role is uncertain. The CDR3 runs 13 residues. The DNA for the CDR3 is TGTGCCAGAACTTGTGTTGGCAATCAGCCCCAGAATTTT. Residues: CARTCVGNQPQNF.

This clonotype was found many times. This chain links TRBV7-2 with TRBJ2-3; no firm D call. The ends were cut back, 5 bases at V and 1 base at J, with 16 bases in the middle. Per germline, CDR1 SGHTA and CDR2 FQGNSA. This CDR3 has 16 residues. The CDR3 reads CASSPTQVSRTDTQYF. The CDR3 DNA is TGTGCCAGCAGCCCTACTCAGGTTTCGCGCACAGATACGCAGTATTTT.

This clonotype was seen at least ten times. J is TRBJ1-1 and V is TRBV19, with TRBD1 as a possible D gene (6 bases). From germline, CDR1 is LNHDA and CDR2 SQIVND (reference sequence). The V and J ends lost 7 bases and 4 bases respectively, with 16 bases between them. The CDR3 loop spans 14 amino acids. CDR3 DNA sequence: TGTGCCAGTAAAAAGGGAAAGGGGGGCACTGAAGCTTTCTTT. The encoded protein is CASKKGKGGTEAFF.

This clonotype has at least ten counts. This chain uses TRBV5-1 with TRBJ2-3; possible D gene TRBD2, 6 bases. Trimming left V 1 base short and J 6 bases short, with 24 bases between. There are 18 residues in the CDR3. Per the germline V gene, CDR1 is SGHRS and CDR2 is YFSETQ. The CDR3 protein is CASSLHRDSQLPWDTQYF. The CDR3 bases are TGCGCCAGCAGCTTGCATCGGGACTCCCAACTACCCTGGGATACGCAGTATTTT.

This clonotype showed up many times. The CDR3 DNA follows: TGCAGTGCTGTAAGAGTGCGAGAGCAGTACTTC. Amino acids: CSAVRVREQYF. The chain carries TRBV20-1 and TRBJ2-7; D is uncertain. This CDR3 spans 11 amino acids. V was clipped by 5 bases and J by 7 bases, with 12 bases between them. CDR1 DFQATT and CDR2 SNEGSKA come from the germline V gene (reference sequence).

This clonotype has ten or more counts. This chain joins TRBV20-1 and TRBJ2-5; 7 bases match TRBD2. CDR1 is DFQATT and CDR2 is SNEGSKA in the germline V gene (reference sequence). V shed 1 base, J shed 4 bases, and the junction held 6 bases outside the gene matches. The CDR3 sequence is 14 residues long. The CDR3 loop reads CSARVLGLGETQYF. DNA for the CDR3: TGCAGTGCTAGAGTCCTAGGACTAGGAGAGACCCAGTACTTC.

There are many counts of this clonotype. The CDR3 spells CASSLPPSGQFF. The CDR3 region has the DNA TGTGCCAGCAGTTTACCGCCCTCTGGGCAGTTCTTC. V usage is TRBV12-3 or TRBV12-4 and J usage is TRBJ2-1, with unresolved D. V lost 2 bases, J lost 12 bases, and 11 bases lay in between. The CDR3 totals 12 residues.

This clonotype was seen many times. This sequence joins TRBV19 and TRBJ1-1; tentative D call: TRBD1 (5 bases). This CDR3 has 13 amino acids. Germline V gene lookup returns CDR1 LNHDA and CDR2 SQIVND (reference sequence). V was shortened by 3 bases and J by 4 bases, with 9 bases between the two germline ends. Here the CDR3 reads CASSITGSTEAFF. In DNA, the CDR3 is TGTGCCAGTAGTATCACAGGAAGCACTGAAGCTTTCTTT.

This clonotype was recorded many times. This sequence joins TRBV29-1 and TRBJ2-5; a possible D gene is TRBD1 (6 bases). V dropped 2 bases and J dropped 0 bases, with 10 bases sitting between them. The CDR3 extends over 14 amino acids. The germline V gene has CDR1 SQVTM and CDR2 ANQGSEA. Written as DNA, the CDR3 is TGCAGCGTTGAACTCGGACAGTACCAAGAGACCCAGTACTTC. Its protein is CSVELGQYQETQYF. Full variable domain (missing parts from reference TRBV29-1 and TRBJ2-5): SAVISQKPSRDICQRGTSLTIQCQVDSQVTMMFWYRQQPGQSLTLIATANQGSEATYESGFVIDKFPISRPNLTFSTLTVSNMSPEDSSIYLCSVELGQYQETQYFGPGTRLLVL.

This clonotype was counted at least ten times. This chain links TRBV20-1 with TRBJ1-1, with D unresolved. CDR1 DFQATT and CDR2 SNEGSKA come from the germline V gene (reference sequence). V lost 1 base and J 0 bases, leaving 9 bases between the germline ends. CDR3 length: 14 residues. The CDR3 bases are TGCAGTGCTAGAGGGCCAGGCCTGAACACTGAAGCTTTCTTT. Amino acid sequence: CSARGPGLNTEAFF.

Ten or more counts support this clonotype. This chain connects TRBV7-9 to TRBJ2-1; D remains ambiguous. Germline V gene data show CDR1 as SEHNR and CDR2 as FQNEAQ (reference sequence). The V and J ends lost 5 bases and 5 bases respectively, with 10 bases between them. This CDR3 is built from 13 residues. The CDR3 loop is CASSMGSHNEQFF. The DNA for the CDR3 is TGTGCCAGCAGCATGGGGTCCCACAATGAGCAGTTCTTC.

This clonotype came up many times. The CDR3 nucleotides are TGTGCCAGCTCGACTACAGGGGGTATCGGAGAGACCCAGTACTTC. Protein: CASSTTGGIGETQYF. This chain uses TRBV27 with TRBJ2-5; 8 positions agree with TRBD1. This CDR3 region has 15 residues. Germline V gene sequence: CDR1 MNHEY, CDR2 SMNVEV (reference sequence). The ends lost 8 bases at V and 4 bases at J; junction bases unmatched: 12.

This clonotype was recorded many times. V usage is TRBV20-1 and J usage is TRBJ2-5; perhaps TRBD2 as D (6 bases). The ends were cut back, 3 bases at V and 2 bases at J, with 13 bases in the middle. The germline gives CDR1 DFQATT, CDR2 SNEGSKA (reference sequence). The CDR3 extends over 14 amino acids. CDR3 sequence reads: CSASGMGLQETQYF. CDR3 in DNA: TGCAGTGCTAGTGGGATGGGACTTCAAGAGACCCAGTACTTC.

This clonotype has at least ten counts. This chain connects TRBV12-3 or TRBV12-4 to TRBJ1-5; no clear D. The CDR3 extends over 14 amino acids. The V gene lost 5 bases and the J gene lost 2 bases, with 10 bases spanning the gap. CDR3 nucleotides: TGTGCCAGCAGTCTCTACCGGGGCAATCAGCCCCAGCATTTT. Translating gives CASSLYRGNQPQHF.

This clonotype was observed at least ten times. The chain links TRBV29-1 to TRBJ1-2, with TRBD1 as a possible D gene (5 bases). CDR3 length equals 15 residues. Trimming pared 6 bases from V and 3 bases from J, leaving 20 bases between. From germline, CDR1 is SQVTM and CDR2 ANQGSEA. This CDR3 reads CSVPGVGGVDYGYTF. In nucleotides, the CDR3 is TGCAGCGTACCGGGGGTCGGGGGGGTGGACTATGGCTACACCTTC. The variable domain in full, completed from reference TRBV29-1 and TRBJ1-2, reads SAVISQKPSRDICQRGTSLTIQCQVDSQVTMMFWYRQQPGQSLTLIATANQGSEATYESGFVIDKFPISRPNLTFSTLTVSNMSPEDSSIYLCSVPGVGGVDYGYTFGSGTRLTVV.

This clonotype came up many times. The CDR3 nucleotides read TGCAGCGTTGCCCGTCCTGATCAACATCCTAACACCGGGGAGCTGTTTTTT. Its translation is CSVARPDQHPNTGELFF. The chain couples TRBV29-1 to TRBJ2-2; D call uncertain. CDR1 and CDR2 (germline): SQVTM, ANQGSEA. The CDR3 has 17 amino acids. The V and J ends lost 4 bases and 2 bases respectively, with 20 bases between them.

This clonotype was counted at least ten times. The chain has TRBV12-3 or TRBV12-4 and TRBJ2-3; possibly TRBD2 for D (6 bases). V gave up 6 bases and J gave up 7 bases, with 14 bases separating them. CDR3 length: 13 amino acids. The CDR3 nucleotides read TGTGCCAGCAGCCATGGAGGGGCAAATACGCAGTATTTT. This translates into CASSHGGANTQYF.

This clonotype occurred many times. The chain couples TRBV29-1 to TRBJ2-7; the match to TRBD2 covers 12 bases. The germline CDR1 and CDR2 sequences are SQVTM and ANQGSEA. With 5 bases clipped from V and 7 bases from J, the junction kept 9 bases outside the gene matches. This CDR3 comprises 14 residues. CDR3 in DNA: TGCAGCGTTTCCGGGACTAGCGGGTTGGAAGAGCAGTACTTC. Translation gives CSVSGTSGLEEQYF.

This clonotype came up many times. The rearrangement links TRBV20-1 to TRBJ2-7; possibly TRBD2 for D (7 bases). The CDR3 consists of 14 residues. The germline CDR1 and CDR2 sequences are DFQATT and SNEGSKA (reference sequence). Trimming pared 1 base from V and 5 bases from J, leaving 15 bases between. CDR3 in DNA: TGCAGTGCTAGAGGGAGGGGGGGGTTCGACGAGCAGTACTTC. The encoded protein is CSARGRGGFDEQYF.

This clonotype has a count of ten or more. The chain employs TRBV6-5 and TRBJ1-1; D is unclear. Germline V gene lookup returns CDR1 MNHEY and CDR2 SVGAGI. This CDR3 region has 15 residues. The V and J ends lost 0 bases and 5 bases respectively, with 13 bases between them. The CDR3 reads CASSYSIVGGTEAFF. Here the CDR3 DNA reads TGTGCCAGCAGTTACTCGATAGTAGGTGGGACTGAAGCTTTCTTT.

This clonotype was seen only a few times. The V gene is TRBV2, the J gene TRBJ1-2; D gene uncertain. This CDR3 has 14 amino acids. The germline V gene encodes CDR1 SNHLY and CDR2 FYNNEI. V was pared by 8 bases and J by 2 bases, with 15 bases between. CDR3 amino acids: CASSRGRVNYGYTF. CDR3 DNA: TGTGCCAGCTCCCGAGGACGGGTCAACTATGGCTACACCTTC.

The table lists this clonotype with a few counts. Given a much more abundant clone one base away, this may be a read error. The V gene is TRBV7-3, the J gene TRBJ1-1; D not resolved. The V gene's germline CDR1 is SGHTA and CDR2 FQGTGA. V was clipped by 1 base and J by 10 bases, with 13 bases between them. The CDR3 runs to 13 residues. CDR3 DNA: TGTGCCAGCAGCTTAAATAATCTTTCTGCAGCTTTCTTT. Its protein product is CASSLNNLSAAFF.

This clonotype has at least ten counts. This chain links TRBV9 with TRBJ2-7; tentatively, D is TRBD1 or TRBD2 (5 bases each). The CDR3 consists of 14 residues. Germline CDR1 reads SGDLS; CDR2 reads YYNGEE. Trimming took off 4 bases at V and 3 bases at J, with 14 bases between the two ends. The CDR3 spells CASSLRDLSYEQYF. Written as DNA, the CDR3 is TGTGCCAGCAGCCTTCGGGACCTGAGCTACGAGCAGTACTTC.

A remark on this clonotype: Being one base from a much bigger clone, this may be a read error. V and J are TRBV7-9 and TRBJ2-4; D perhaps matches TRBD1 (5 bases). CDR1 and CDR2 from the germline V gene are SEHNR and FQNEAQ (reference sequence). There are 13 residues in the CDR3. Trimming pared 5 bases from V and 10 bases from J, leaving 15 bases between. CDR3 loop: CASSPGQGKIQYF. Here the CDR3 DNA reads TGTGCCAGCAGCCCGGGTCAGGGTAAAATTCAGTACTTC. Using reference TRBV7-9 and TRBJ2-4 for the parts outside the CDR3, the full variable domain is DTGVSQNPRHKITKRGQNVTFRCDPISEHNRLYWYRQTLGQGPEFLTYFQNEAQLEKSRLLSDRFSAERPKGSFSTLEIQRTEQGDSAMYLCASSPGQGKIQYFGAGTRLSVL.

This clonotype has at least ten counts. The DNA of the CDR3 is TGTGCCAGCAGCTCAAGCGGGAGGGTTCAAGCCTACGAGCAGTACTTC. Amino acids: CASSSSGRVQAYEQYF. The rearrangement uses TRBV7-2 and TRBJ2-7, with 10 bases fitting TRBD2. The CDR3 extends over 16 amino acids. Germline V gene sequence: CDR1 SGHTA, CDR2 FQGNSA. The J segment lost 2 bases and the V segment lost 4 bases, leaving 8 bases of the junction unmatched.